The clone carrying this TCR beta chain has at least ten counts. The sample comes from a study of T-cell reconstitution after alpha-beta-depleted transplantation in children. Preparing the TCRbeta library involved the use of unique molecular identifiers. Each CDR3 protein is one row after TCRdb ran MiXCR on the PCR reads. The sample has approximately 250,000 distinct CDR3 sequences, 9.7% seen once; the top ten hold about 5.4%. The CDR3 contains 14 residues. V lost 5 bases and J 2 bases, leaving 9 bases between the germline ends. Germline lookup yields CDR1 SEHNR and CDR2 FQNEAQ (reference sequence). V and J are TRBV7-9 and TRBJ2-2; the D is unclear. Sequencing used PBMCs from the stem cell graft donor, obtained from the stem cell graft. The sequence came from a human donor who donated a stem cell graft to a child with SCID. The CDR3 nucleotides read TGTGCCAGCAGCCCCCGGATCAACACCGGGGAGCTGTTTTTT. It yields the protein CASSPRINTGELFF.